These T cell receptor beta chains were read from a single sample in a study of beta chain features in type 1 diabetes. Sequencing was performed with immunoSEQ multiplex PCR; in TCRdb, only in-frame clones are kept and a portion is missing. The repertoire includes 200,000 to 250,000 clones, under 70% of them detected once, and around 0.05% sits in the top ten. The sample taken for sequencing was naive CD4+ T cells from blood. These TCRs come from a man aged 25 to 45 in good health. Each CDR3 is given with its conserved first and last residue. The order of the fields is V gene, clone size, J gene, CDR3 protein. Clone sizes are given selectively: once, few, many, or a class where the clone is expanded.

V gene: TRBV7-9
clone size: NA
J gene: TRBJ1-1
CDR3 protein: CASSRGGVNTEAFF

V gene: TRBV29-1
clone size: NA
J gene: TRBJ2-7
CDR3 protein: CSVGEGGSFYEQYF

V gene: TRBV9
clone size: NA
J gene: TRBJ2-5
CDR3 protein: CASTSSPRQETQYF

V gene: TRBV29-1
clone size: NA
J gene: TRBJ1-4
CDR3 protein: CSVKGRTNEKLFF

V gene: TRBV9
clone size: NA
J gene: TRBJ2-3
CDR3 protein: CASSVALTDTQYF

V gene: TRBV7-2
clone size: NA
J gene: TRBJ2-1
CDR3 protein: CASSLERHNEQFF

V gene: TRBV7-9
clone size: NA
J gene: TRBJ2-7
CDR3 protein: CASSLISGRSYEQYF

V gene: TRBV10-3
clone size: NA
J gene: TRBJ2-1
CDR3 protein: CAISFTAGLADYNEQFF

V gene: TRBV7-9
clone size: NA
J gene: TRBJ2-3
CDR3 protein: CASSPTGPRVGTDTQYF

V gene: TRBV5-1
clone size: NA
J gene: TRBJ2-2
CDR3 protein: CASSLVLAGNTGELFF

V gene: TRBV30
clone size: NA
J gene: TRBJ2-1
CDR3 protein: CAWKWRDEQFF

V gene: TRBV14
clone size: NA
J gene: TRBJ2-3
CDR3 protein: CASSQQPGTVGDTQYF

V gene: TRBV9
clone size: NA
J gene: TRBJ2-5
CDR3 protein: CASSASGVYVETQYF

V gene: TRBV30
clone size: NA
J gene: TRBJ2-3
CDR3 protein: CAWSKTGGFTDTQYF

V gene: TRBV7-2
clone size: few
J gene: TRBJ2-7
CDR3 protein: CASSLPGGEQYF

V gene: TRBV6-1
clone size: NA
J gene: TRBJ2-7
CDR3 protein: CASSSGTGNRGEQYF

V gene: TRBV30
clone size: NA
J gene: TRBJ2-1
CDR3 protein: CAWSTLSHNEQFF

V gene: TRBV5-1
clone size: NA
J gene: TRBJ1-1
CDR3 protein: CASSLDTNTEAFF

V gene: TRBV4-3
clone size: NA
J gene: TRBJ2-1
CDR3 protein: CASSLEWLVDEQFF

V gene: TRBV5-1
clone size: few
J gene: TRBJ1-5
CDR3 protein: CASSRERRYSNQPQHF

V gene: TRBV25-1
clone size: NA
J gene: TRBJ2-1
CDR3 protein: CASSDLPGIYNEQFF

V gene: TRBV6-1
clone size: NA
J gene: TRBJ1-6
CDR3 protein: CASSESGSGSPLHF

V gene: TRBV28
clone size: NA
J gene: TRBJ1-1
CDR3 protein: CASSLQGRTEAFF

V gene: TRBV5-4
clone size: NA
J gene: TRBJ2-2
CDR3 protein: CASSLVAGSVAGELFF

V gene: TRBV29-1
clone size: few
J gene: TRBJ1-4
CDR3 protein: CSAKGLFLEKLFF

V gene: TRBV30
clone size: few
J gene: TRBJ2-6
CDR3 protein: CAWSFRSSGANVLTF

V gene: TRBV23-1
clone size: NA
J gene: TRBJ2-3
CDR3 protein: CASSQSPAGQLVTDTQYF

V gene: TRBV28
clone size: NA
J gene: TRBJ1-2
CDR3 protein: CASSLTGGDYGYTF

V gene: TRBV25-1
clone size: NA
J gene: TRBJ1-1
CDR3 protein: CASLGYSATEAFF

V gene: TRBV29-1
clone size: NA
J gene: TRBJ2-1
CDR3 protein: CSVERLPDRGEQFF

V gene: TRBV10-2
clone size: NA
J gene: TRBJ2-3
CDR3 protein: CASSPPTSGSTDTQYF

V gene: TRBV6-1
clone size: NA
J gene: TRBJ2-7
CDR3 protein: CAGQRVGDEQYF

V gene: TRBV29-1
clone size: NA
J gene: TRBJ2-7
CDR3 protein: CSVEGTSGANSYEQYF

V gene: TRBV9
clone size: NA
J gene: TRBJ2-4
CDR3 protein: CASSGPGGSPAKNIQYF

V gene: TRBV7-2
clone size: NA
J gene: TRBJ2-1
CDR3 protein: CASSPSGRAYNEQFF

V gene: TRBV25-1
clone size: NA
J gene: TRBJ1-2
CDR3 protein: CASSEPQRQGGYTF

V gene: TRBV15
clone size: few
J gene: TRBJ2-1
CDR3 protein: CATSRDYNNEQFF

V gene: TRBV7-2
clone size: few
J gene: TRBJ2-5
CDR3 protein: CASSPRPGQQETQYF

V gene: TRBV4-3
clone size: NA
J gene: TRBJ2-1
CDR3 protein: CASSQDLMDRSFF

V gene: TRBV7-9
clone size: NA
J gene: TRBJ2-5
CDR3 protein: CASSYGLAVFQETQYF

V gene: TRBV7-9
clone size: NA
J gene: TRBJ2-1
CDR3 protein: CASRRTLLEQFF

V gene: TRBV30
clone size: NA
J gene: TRBJ2-3
CDR3 protein: CAWSAGARTDTQYF

V gene: TRBV7-2
clone size: once
J gene: TRBJ2-7
CDR3 protein: CASSPTSYEQYF

V gene: TRBV15
clone size: once
J gene: TRBJ2-1
CDR3 protein: CATSRGIGLAGGDEQFF

V gene: TRBV13
clone size: few
J gene: TRBJ2-2
CDR3 protein: CASSPSGGSNTGELFF

V gene: TRBV7-2
clone size: NA
J gene: TRBJ2-1
CDR3 protein: CASSPDRGSNEQFF

V gene: TRBV30
clone size: NA
J gene: TRBJ2-7
CDR3 protein: CALLAGSYEQYF

V gene: TRBV30
clone size: NA
J gene: TRBJ1-1
CDR3 protein: CAWKGRSNTEAFF

V gene: TRBV27
clone size: NA
J gene: TRBJ2-7
CDR3 protein: CASGPGRAGYEQYF

V gene: TRBV28
clone size: NA
J gene: TRBJ2-7
CDR3 protein: CASSQTGTREQYF

V gene: TRBV5-1
clone size: once
J gene: TRBJ2-5
CDR3 protein: CASSHRAGETQYF

V gene: TRBV5-4
clone size: NA
J gene: TRBJ2-2
CDR3 protein: CASSSQIQGPPNTGELFF

V gene: TRBV21-1
clone size: NA
J gene: TRBJ2-1
CDR3 protein: CTIGDRDHNEQFF

V gene: TRBV7-2
clone size: NA
J gene: TRBJ2-7
CDR3 protein: CASSLVGGQYF

V gene: TRBV7-6
clone size: NA
J gene: TRBJ2-3
CDR3 protein: CASSILATSTDTQYF

V gene: TRBV7-2
clone size: NA
J gene: TRBJ2-7
CDR3 protein: CASSSRWTGNEQYF

V gene: TRBV30
clone size: NA
J gene: TRBJ2-3
CDR3 protein: CAWDTSGRRDTQYF

V gene: TRBV7-2
clone size: NA
J gene: TRBJ2-3
CDR3 protein: CASSLDRIHTDTQYF

V gene: TRBV7-2
clone size: NA
J gene: TRBJ2-1
CDR3 protein: CASSATSGRGNEQFF